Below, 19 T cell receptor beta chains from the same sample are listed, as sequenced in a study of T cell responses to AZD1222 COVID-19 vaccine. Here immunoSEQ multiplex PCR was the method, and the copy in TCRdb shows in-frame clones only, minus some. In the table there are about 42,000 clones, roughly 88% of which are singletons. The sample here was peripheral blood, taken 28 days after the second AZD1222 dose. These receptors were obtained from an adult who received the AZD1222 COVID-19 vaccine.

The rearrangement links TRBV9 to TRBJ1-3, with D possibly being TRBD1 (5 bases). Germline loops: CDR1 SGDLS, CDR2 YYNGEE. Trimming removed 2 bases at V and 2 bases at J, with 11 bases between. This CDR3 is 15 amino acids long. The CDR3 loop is CASSVRGAPGNTIYF. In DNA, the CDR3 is TGTGCCAGCAGCGTTCGAGGGGCGCCTGGAAACACCATATATTTT.

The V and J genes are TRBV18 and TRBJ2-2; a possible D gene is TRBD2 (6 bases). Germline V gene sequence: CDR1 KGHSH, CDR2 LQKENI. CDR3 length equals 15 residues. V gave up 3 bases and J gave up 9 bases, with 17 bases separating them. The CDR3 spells CASSPPRSGGWELFF. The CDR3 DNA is TGTGCCAGCTCACCCCCCAGGAGCGGAGGGTGGGAGCTGTTTTTT.

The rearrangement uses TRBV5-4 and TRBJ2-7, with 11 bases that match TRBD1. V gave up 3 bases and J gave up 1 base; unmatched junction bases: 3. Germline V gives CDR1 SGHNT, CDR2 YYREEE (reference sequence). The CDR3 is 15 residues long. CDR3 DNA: TGTGCCAGCAGCTGGGGGACAGGGGGATCCTACGAGCAGTACTTC. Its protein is CASSWGTGGSYEQYF.

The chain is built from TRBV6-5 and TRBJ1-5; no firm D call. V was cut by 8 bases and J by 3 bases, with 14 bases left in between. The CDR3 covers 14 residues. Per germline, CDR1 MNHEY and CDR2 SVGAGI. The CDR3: CASFSLRDNQPQHF. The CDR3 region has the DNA TGTGCCAGCTTCAGCCTGCGGGACAATCAGCCCCAGCATTTT.

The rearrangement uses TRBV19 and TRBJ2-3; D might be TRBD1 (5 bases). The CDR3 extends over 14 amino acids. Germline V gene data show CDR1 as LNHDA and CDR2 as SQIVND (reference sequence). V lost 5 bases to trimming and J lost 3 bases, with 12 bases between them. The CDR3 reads CASSVRGRTDTQYF. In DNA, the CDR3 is TGTGCCAGTAGTGTTAGGGGCAGGACAGATACGCAGTATTTT.

CDR3 sequence reads: CASSQSTSGSREQFF. The DNA of the CDR3 is TGCGCCAGCAGCCAAAGCACTAGCGGGAGTCGAGAGCAGTTCTTC. The genes are TRBV5-1 and TRBJ2-1; 11 nucleotides align to TRBD2. V gave up 4 bases and J gave up 10 bases; unmatched junction bases: 10. The length of the CDR3 is 15 residues. CDR1 and CDR2 from the germline V gene are SGHRS and YFSETQ.

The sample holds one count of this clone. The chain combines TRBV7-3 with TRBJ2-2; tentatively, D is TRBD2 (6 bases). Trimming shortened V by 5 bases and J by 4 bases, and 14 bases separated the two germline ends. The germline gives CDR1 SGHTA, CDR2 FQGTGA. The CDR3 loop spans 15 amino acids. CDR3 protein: CASSQGGPVTGELFF. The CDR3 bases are TGTGCCAGCAGCCAAGGAGGGCCGGTCACCGGGGAGCTGTTTTTT.

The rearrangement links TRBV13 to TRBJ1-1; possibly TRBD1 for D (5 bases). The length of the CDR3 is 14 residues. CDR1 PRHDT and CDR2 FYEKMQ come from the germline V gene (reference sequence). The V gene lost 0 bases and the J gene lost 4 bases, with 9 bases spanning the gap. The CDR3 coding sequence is TGTGCCAGCAGCTTAGGCGCCAGGGCCACTGAAGCTTTCTTT. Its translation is CASSLGARATEAFF.

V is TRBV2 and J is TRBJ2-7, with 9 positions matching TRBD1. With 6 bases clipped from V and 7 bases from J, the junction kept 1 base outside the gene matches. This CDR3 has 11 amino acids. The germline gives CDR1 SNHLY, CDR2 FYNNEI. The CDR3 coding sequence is TGTGCCAGCAGACAGGGGGCTGAGCAGTACTTC. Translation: CASRQGAEQYF.

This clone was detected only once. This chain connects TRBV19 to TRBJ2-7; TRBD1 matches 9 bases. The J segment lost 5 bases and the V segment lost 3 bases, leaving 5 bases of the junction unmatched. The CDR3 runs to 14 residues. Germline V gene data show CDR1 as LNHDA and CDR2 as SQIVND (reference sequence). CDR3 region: CASSMGQGRHEQYF. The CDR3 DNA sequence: TGTGCCAGTAGTATGGGACAGGGTAGGCACGAGCAGTACTTC.

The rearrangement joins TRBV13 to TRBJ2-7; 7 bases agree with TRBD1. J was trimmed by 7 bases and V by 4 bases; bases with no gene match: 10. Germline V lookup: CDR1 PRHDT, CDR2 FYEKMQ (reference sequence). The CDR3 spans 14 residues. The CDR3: CASSSPTGMGEQYF. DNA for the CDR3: TGTGCCAGCAGCTCTCCGACAGGGATGGGGGAGCAGTACTTC.

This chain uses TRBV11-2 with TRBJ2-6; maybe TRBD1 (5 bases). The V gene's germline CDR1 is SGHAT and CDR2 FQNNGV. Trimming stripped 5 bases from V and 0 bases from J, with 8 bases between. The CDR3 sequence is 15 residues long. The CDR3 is CASSLTVSGANVLTF. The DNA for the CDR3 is TGTGCCAGCAGCCTGACAGTCTCTGGGGCCAACGTCCTGACTTTC.

In DNA form, the CDR3 reads TGCGCCAGCAGGGACCCGGTCCCTAGCGGCCCCTACGAGCAGTACTTC. This gives the protein CASRDPVPSGPYEQYF. The chain couples TRBV10-1 to TRBJ2-7; the match to TRBD2 covers 7 bases. CDR3 length: 16 amino acids. The V segment lost 6 bases and the J segment 2 bases; nucleotides outside the gene matches: 13. Germline V gene sequence: CDR1 WNHNN, CDR2 SYGVQD (reference sequence).

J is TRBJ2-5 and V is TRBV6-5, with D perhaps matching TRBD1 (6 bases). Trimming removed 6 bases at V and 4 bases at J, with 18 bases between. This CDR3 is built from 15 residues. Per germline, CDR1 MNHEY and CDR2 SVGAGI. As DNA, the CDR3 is TGTGCCAGCAGGGGCTGGGATCAGGGGAGAGAGACCCAGTACTTC. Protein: CASRGWDQGRETQYF.

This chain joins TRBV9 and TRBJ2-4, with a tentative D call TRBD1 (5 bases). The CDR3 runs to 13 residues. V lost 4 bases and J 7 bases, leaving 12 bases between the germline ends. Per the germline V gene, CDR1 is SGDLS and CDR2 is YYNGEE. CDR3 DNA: TGTGCCAGCAGCCCAGCAGGGTATAACATTCAGTACTTC. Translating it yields CASSPAGYNIQYF.

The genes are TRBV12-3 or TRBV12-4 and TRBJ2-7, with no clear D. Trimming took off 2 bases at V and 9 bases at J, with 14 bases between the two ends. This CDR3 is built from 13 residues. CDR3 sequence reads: CASSLNLLRAQYF. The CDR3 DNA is TGTGCCAGCAGTTTAAACTTGCTACGGGCGCAGTACTTC.

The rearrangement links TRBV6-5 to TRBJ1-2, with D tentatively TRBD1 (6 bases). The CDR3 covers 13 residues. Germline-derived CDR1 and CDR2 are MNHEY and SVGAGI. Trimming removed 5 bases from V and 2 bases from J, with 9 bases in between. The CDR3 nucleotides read TGTGCCAGCAGTAACAGGGAGAACTATGGCTACACCTTC. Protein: CASSNRENYGYTF.

CDR3 DNA: TGTGCCAGTAGTGCAGCCCGGGACAGGTCTGAAAAACTGTTTTTT. Its translation is CASSAARDRSEKLFF. J is TRBJ1-4 and V is TRBV19, with 8 bases matching TRBD1. The germline gives CDR1 LNHDA, CDR2 SQIVND (reference sequence). Germline trimming cut 5 bases from V and 7 bases from J; bases unmatched to any gene: 9. CDR3 size: 15 residues.

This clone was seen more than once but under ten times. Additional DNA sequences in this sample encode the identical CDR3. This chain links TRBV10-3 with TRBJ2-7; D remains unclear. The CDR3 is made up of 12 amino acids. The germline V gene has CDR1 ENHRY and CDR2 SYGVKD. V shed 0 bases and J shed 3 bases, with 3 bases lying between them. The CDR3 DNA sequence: TGTGCCATCAGTGAGTCAAACTACGAGCAGTACTTC. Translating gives CAISESNYEQYF.